A selection of T cell receptor beta chains follows, all from one sample in a study of PD-1 blockade in mismatch repair-deficient tumors. TCRdb's table, derived via immunoSEQ multiplex PCR, lists solely in-frame clones and lacks some. Of 40,000 to 60,000 clones listed, roughly 80% were seen once; the top ten hold roughly 8.7%. Specimen: peripheral blood, collected less than 21 weeks after starting pembrolizumab. These TCRs come from an adult with mismatch repair-deficient cancer. CDR3s include the opening cysteine and the closing phenylalanine or tryptophan. A D gene is named only where the DNA matches it firmly. Some rows mark clone size as missing; the rest say once, few, many or name a class of expanded clone.

size: NA; V: TRBV4-1; J: TRBJ1-2; D: NA; CDR3: CASSEPRNYGYTF; DNA: TGCGCCAGCAGCGAACCTCGCAACTATGGCTACACCTTC
size: NA; V: TRBV2; J: TRBJ2-3; D: NA; CDR3: CASGRPTDTQYF; DNA: TGTGCCAGCGGGAGGCCGACAGATACGCAGTATTTT
size: NA; V: TRBV5-1; J: TRBJ2-2; D: NA; CDR3: CASDTFTGELFF; DNA: TGCGCCAGCGACACTTTCACCGGGGAGCTGTTTTTT
size: NA; V: TRBV6-6; J: TRBJ2-3; D: NA; CDR3: CASSYSAGSTDTQYF; DNA: TGTGCCAGCAGTTACTCGGCGGGTAGCACAGATACGCAGTATTTT
size: NA; V: TRBV18; J: TRBJ2-3; D: NA; CDR3: CASSPGQRSDTQYF; DNA: TGTGCCAGCTCACCAGGCCAAAGGTCAGATACGCAGTATTTT
size: NA; V: TRBV6-1; J: TRBJ1-1; D: NA; CDR3: CASNRGGSGTEAFF; DNA: TGTGCCAGCAACCGAGGGGGAAGTGGCACTGAAGCTTTCTTT
size: NA; V: TRBV19; J: TRBJ2-7; D: NA; CDR3: CASSMVGYEQYF; DNA: TGTGCCAGTAGTATGGTCGGCTACGAGCAGTACTTC
size: NA; V: TRBV27; J: TRBJ2-3; D: TRBD2; CDR3: CASSSLAGGRTDTQYF; DNA: TGTGCCAGCAGTTCCTTAGCGGGAGGGCGCACAGATACGCAGTATTTT
size: NA; V: TRBV15; J: TRBJ1-1; D: NA; CDR3: CATSAALGEHWNTEAFF; DNA: TGTGCCACCAGCGCGGCGTTAGGGGAACACTGGAACACTGAAGCTTTCTTT
size: NA; V: TRBV5-1; J: TRBJ2-5; D: TRBD1; CDR3: CASSLADRVQETQYF; DNA: TGCGCCAGCAGCTTGGCCGACAGGGTACAAGAGACCCAGTACTTC
size: NA; V: TRBV11-3; J: TRBJ1-5; D: NA; CDR3: CASSLEGGNQPQHF; DNA: TGTGCCAGCAGCTTAGAAGGAGGAAATCAGCCCCAGCATTTT
size: NA; V: TRBV18; J: TRBJ1-4; D: NA; CDR3: CASSPLADSNEKLFF; DNA: TGTGCCAGCTCACCACTGGCAGATTCTAATGAAAAACTGTTTTTT
size: NA; V: TRBV5-1; J: TRBJ2-1; D: TRBD1; CDR3: CASSPRAGGYNEQFF; DNA: TGCGCCAGCAGCCCGCGGGCAGGGGGATACAATGAGCAGTTCTTC
size: NA; V: TRBV5-8; J: TRBJ1-5; D: NA; CDR3: CASTMGGGGNQPQHF; DNA: TGTGCCAGCACCATGGGGGGAGGTGGCAATCAGCCCCAGCATTTT
size: NA; V: TRBV4-3; J: TRBJ2-7; D: NA; CDR3: CASSQVAGGAYEQYF; DNA: TGCGCCAGCAGCCAAGTGGCAGGGGGGGCCTACGAGCAGTACTTC
size: NA; V: TRBV7-8; J: TRBJ1-5; D: NA; CDR3: CASSYHGLPQGQPQHF; DNA: TGTGCCAGCAGCTACCACGGGTTACCCCAGGGTCAGCCCCAGCATTTT
size: NA; V: TRBV7-9; J: TRBJ2-6; D: NA; CDR3: CANVPGGLSGANVLTF; DNA: TGTGCCAACGTCCCCGGGGGACTCTCTGGGGCCAACGTCCTGACTTTC
size: NA; V: TRBV9; J: TRBJ2-3; D: TRBD2; CDR3: CASSALAGGTDTQYF; DNA: TGTGCCAGCAGCGCACTAGCGGGAGGCACAGATACGCAGTATTTT
size: NA; V: TRBV30; J: TRBJ2-3; D: NA; CDR3: CAWTRGDDAWDTQYF; DNA: TGTGCCTGGACCCGGGGCGACGACGCTTGGGATACGCAGTATTTT
size: NA; V: TRBV2; J: TRBJ2-3; D: NA; CDR3: CASALGAGGSTDTQYF; DNA: TGTGCCAGCGCCCTTGGGGCGGGCGGCTCCACAGATACGCAGTATTTT
size: NA; V: TRBV21-1; J: TRBJ2-2; D: NA; CDR3: CASSKDGLAGVTGELFF; DNA: TGTGCCAGCAGCAAAGATGGACTAGCGGGAGTCACCGGGGAGCTGTTTTTT
size: NA; V: TRBV5-8; J: TRBJ1-1; D: NA; CDR3: CASSFGVGTEAFF; DNA: TGTGCCAGCAGCTTCGGGGTTGGCACTGAAGCTTTCTTT
size: NA; V: TRBV10-1; J: TRBJ1-3; D: NA; CDR3: CASSEPTSGNTIYF; DNA: TGCGCCAGCAGTGAGCCTACCTCTGGAAACACCATATATTTT
size: once; V: TRBV7-7; J: TRBJ1-3; D: NA; CDR3: CASSLAAGLGNTIYF; DNA: TGTGCTAGCAGCTTAGCGGCAGGACTTGGAAACACCATATATTTT
size: NA; V: TRBV14; J: TRBJ2-7; D: NA; CDR3: CASSLYSRGEQYF; DNA: TGTGCCAGCAGCCTATATTCCCGCGGCGAGCAGTACTTC
size: few; V: TRBV25-1; J: TRBJ2-7; D: TRBD1; CDR3: CASSQGQGPAEQYF; DNA: TGTGCCAGCAGTCAAGGACAGGGGCCCGCTGAGCAGTACTTC
size: NA; V: TRBV11-3; J: TRBJ2-1; D: NA; CDR3: CASSLDSGNSYNEQFF; DNA: TGTGCCAGCAGCTTAGATTCCGGGAACTCCTACAATGAGCAGTTCTTC